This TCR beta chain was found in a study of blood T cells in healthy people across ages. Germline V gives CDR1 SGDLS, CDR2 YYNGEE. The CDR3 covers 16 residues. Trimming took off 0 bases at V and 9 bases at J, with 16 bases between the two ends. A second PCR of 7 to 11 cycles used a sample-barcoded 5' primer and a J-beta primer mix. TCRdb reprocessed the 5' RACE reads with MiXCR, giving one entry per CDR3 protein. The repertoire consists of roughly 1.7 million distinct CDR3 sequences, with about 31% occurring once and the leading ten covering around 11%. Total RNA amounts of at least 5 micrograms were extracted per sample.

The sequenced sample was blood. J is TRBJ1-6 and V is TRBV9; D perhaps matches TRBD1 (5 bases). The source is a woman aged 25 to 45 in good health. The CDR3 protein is CASSVEGRGGSSPLHF. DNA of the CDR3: TGTGCCAGCAGCGTAGAAGGGAGGGGAGGCAGTTCACCCCTCCACTTT.